This TCR beta chain originates from a study of shared clonotypes between healthy human individuals. This clone was recorded only once. The target antigen is unknown. Trimming removed 7 bases from V and 4 bases from J, with 11 bases in between. The CDR3 consists of 13 residues. In germline, CDR1 is MNHEY, CDR2 SVGAGI. Several immunoSEQ plates received, in even portions, the genomic DNA of each subset. This table comes from immunoSEQ multiplex PCR, and its TCRdb copy is limited to in-frame clones, with some not included. The sample includes fewer than 400,000 clones, about 74% of them seen just once. Whole-study results and caveats: Depth of sequencing was expected to influence donor clonotype sharing. As a rule, naive subsets had a larger estimated richness than memory subsets.

The receptor's source is a man aged 25-40 years in good health. V usage is TRBV6-5 and J usage is TRBJ1-5, with TRBD1 as a possible D gene (6 bases). The sequenced sample consisted of memory CD4+ T cells sorted from blood. The sample's subset: CD45RA-negative fraction. This CDR3 is CASTTGTNQPQHF. CDR3 nucleotides: TGTGCCAGCACTACAGGGACAAATCAGCCCCAGCATTTT.